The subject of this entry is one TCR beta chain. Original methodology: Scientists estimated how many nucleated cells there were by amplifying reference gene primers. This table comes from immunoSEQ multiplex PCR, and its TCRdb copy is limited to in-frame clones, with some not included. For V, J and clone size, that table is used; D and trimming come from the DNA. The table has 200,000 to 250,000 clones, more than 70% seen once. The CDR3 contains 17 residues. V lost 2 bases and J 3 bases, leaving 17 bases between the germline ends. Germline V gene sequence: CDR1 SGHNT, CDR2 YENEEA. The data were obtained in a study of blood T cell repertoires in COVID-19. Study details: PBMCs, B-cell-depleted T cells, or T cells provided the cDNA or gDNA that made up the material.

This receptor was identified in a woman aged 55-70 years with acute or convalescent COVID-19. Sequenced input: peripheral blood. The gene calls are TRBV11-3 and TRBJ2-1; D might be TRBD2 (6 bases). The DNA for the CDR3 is TGTGCCAGCAGCTTACAACTGTCCGGCGGGGACTACAATGAGCAGTTCTTC. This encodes CASSLQLSGGDYNEQFF.